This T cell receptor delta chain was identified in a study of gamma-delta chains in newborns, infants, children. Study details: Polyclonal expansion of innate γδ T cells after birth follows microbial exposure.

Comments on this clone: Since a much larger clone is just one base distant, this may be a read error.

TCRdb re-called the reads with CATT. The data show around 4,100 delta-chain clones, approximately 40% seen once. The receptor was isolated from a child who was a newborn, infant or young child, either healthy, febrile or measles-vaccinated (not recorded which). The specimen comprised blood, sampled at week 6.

The CDR3 DNA sequence: TGTGCCTGTGACACCGTGGTGGGCGCCGATAAACTCACCTTT. Encoded protein: CACDTVVGADKLTF. The rearrangement links TRDV2 to TRDJ1; D is unclear. Germline CDR1 and CDR2: GEAIGNYY and EKD. The CDR3 totals 14 residues.